Presented here are 19 T cell receptor beta chains from one specimen sequenced in a study of cytomegalovirus exposure and HLA in healthy donors. With 60 Vbeta and 13 Jbeta primers, the PCR was carried out. Assay used: immunoSEQ multiplex PCR; TCRdb lists only in-frame clones, some missing. The sample has approximately 120,000 clones; about 11% are singletons. Sequencing was performed on PBMCs. Receptors were obtained from a young woman in good health and CMV-seropositive.

This clone was detected a few times. The chain is built from TRBV5-1 and TRBJ1-1; 9 bases agree with TRBD1. The J segment lost 10 bases and the V segment lost 0 bases, leaving 13 bases of the junction unmatched. CDR1 and CDR2 from the germline V gene are SGHRS and YFSETQ. This CDR3 spans 16 amino acids. CDR3 bases: TGCGCCAGCAGCTTGGCCGTGGGGACAGGGCTCGGGGGAGCTTTCTTT. This encodes CASSLAVGTGLGGAFF.

This chain links TRBV4-1 with TRBJ1-5; no clear D. With 0 bases removed from V and 4 bases from J, the gap between germline ends came to 16 bases. The CDR3 extends over 17 amino acids. Germline loops: CDR1 MGHRA, CDR2 YSYEKL. CDR3 sequence reads: CASSQDWLVEGNQPQHF. The CDR3 DNA is TGCGCCAGCAGCCAAGACTGGCTCGTTGAGGGAAATCAGCCCCAGCATTTT.

The CDR3 sequence: CASGQSMNTEAFF. The DNA of the CDR3 is TGTGCCAGTGGACAGAGCATGAACACTGAAGCTTTCTTT. The rearrangement joins TRBV2 to TRBJ1-1, with a weak D call TRBD1 (6 bases). CDR1 SNHLY and CDR2 FYNNEI come from the germline V gene. This CDR3 spans 13 amino acids. Deletions cut 9 bases from V and 0 bases from J, with 11 bases between. Supplemented by reference TRBV2 and TRBJ1-1, the full variable domain reads EPEVTQTPSHQVTQMGQEVILRCVPISNHLYFYWYRQILGQKVEFLVSFYNNEISEKSEIFDDQFSVERPDGSNFTLKIRSTKLEDSAMYFCASGQSMNTEAFFGQGTRLTVV.

This clone showed up just a few times. The rearrangement uses TRBV5-5 and TRBJ2-7, with a tentative D call TRBD2 (5 bases). Trimming pared 2 bases from V and 2 bases from J, leaving 11 bases between. The CDR3 contains 14 residues. The V gene's germline CDR1 is SGHKS and CDR2 YYEKEE (reference sequence). This CDR3 reads CASSFSGVTYEQYF. In DNA form, the CDR3 reads TGTGCCAGCAGCTTCTCCGGGGTTACCTACGAGCAGTACTTC.

This clone was recorded a few times. The chain recombines TRBV28 with TRBJ2-1; 7 nucleotides match TRBD2. The CDR3 is 11 amino acids. Losses at the gene ends were 8 bases for V and 12 bases for J; bases not matched to a gene: 7. The germline V gene has CDR1 MDHEN and CDR2 SYDVKM. Here the CDR3 reads CASRGGEGQFF. CDR3 sequence (DNA): TGTGCCAGCCGTGGGGGGGAGGGGCAGTTCTTC.

The genes are TRBV30 and TRBJ2-2; 10 bases align to TRBD1. The junction had 8 bases not matched to a gene; V was cut back by 5 bases and J by 2 bases. From germline, CDR1 is GTSNPN and CDR2 SVGIG (reference sequence). The CDR3 length is 16 residues. The CDR3 DNA sequence: TGTGCCTGGGACGGTCAGACAGGGGGCAACACCGGGGAGCTGTTTTTT. Its protein product is CAWDGQTGGNTGELFF. Looking up the rest from reference TRBV30 and TRBJ2-2 gives the full variable domain: SQTIHQWPATLVQPVGSPLSLECTVEGTSNPNLYWYRQAAGRGLQLLFYSVGIGQISSEVPQNLSASRPQDRQFILSSKKLLLSDSGFYLCAWDGQTGGNTGELFFGEGSRLTVL.

This clone was seen a few times. The chain employs TRBV30 and TRBJ1-4; D possibly corresponds to TRBD1 (6 bases). The CDR3 consists of 14 residues. CDR1 GTSNPN and CDR2 SVGIG come from the germline V gene (reference sequence). Trimming removed 6 bases at V and 5 bases at J, with 16 bases between. The CDR3 nucleotides are TGTGCCTGTACAATAGGGGGAGCGAATGAAAAACTGTTTTTT. This translates into CACTIGGANEKLFF.

About this clone itself: Other DNA sequences of this sample code for an identical CDR3. The chain couples TRBV27 to TRBJ1-1; maybe TRBD1 (6 bases). CDR1 is MNHEY and CDR2 is SMNVEV in the germline V gene (reference sequence). V was pared by 4 bases and J by 1 base, with 7 bases between. This CDR3 comprises 13 residues. The CDR3 DNA sequence: TGTGCCAGCAGTTACAGGGAGAACACTGAAGCTTTCTTT. It yields the protein CASSYRENTEAFF.

The chain links TRBV5-6 to TRBJ1-2; D is undetermined. V shed 0 bases and J shed 8 bases, with 20 bases lying between them. Per the germline V gene, CDR1 is SGHDT and CDR2 is YYEEEE. The CDR3 contains 16 residues. CDR3 amino acids: CASSLELSPRSLGYTF. The CDR3, as DNA: TGTGCCAGCAGCTTGGAACTGAGTCCTCGCTCTCTCGGCTACACCTTC.

V and J are TRBV4-1 and TRBJ2-1; 13 bases map to TRBD2. This CDR3 is 19 amino acids long. CDR1 and CDR2 (germline): MGHRA, YSYEKL. V lost 2 bases and J lost 1; bases outside the gene matches: 8. The CDR3 protein is CASSQTSGRAVLSYNEQFF. The CDR3 DNA follows: TGCGCCAGCAGCCAAACTAGCGGGAGGGCCGTTTTATCCTACAATGAGCAGTTCTTC.

This clone has only a few counts. The chain employs TRBV6-1 and TRBJ2-7; a possible D gene is TRBD1 (5 bases). Trimming pared 3 bases from V and 3 bases from J, leaving 12 bases between. The germline CDR1 and CDR2 sequences are MNHNS and SASEGT. The CDR3 runs to 14 residues. In DNA, the CDR3 is TGTGCCAGCAGTGATGGGCAGGGATTCTACGAGCAGTACTTC. The encoded protein is CASSDGQGFYEQYF.

This clone appeared a few times. This chain joins TRBV5-4 and TRBJ2-1; 11 nucleotides match TRBD2. The CDR3 consists of 15 residues. Germline V lookup: CDR1 SGHNT, CDR2 YYREEE (reference sequence). The V and J ends lost 2 bases and 9 bases, in that order; junction bases with no gene match: 7. Here the CDR3 DNA reads TGTGCCAGCAGCTTCACTAGCGGGAGTGCCTCTGAGCAGTTCTTC. Amino acid sequence: CASSFTSGSASEQFF.

The CDR3 region is CASSHLAGVNNEQFF. The DNA for the CDR3 is TGTGCCAGCAGTCATCTAGCGGGAGTTAACAATGAGCAGTTCTTC. V is TRBV7-3 and J is TRBJ2-1, with 10 positions matching TRBD2. CDR1 is SGHTA and CDR2 is FQGTGA in the germline V gene. This CDR3 has 15 residues. V gave up 6 bases and J gave up 5 bases; unmatched junction bases: 7.

The chain links TRBV25-1 to TRBJ2-1; 10 nucleotides line up with TRBD1. CDR1 is MGHDK and CDR2 is SYGVNS in the germline V gene. The V and J ends lost 2 bases and 3 bases, in that order; junction bases with no gene match: 4. This CDR3 is 16 amino acids long. The DNA of the CDR3 is TGTGCCAGCAGTGAACTCCGGGACAGGGGCTACAATGAGCAGTTCTTC. It translates to CASSELRDRGYNEQFF.

The rearrangement joins TRBV11-2 to TRBJ2-7; tentative D call: TRBD1 (5 bases). There are 13 residues in the CDR3. Germline CDR1 is SGHAT and CDR2 is FQNNGV. V gave up 3 bases and J gave up 1 base, with 7 bases separating them. CDR3 coding DNA: TGTGCCAGCAGCTTTAGGGGTTCCTACGAGCAGTACTTC. It specifies CASSFRGSYEQYF.

The chain employs TRBV15 and TRBJ2-7, with 10 positions matching TRBD2. The CDR3 loop spans 17 amino acids. V shed 8 bases, J shed 1 base, and the junction held 14 bases outside the gene matches. Germline V gene data show CDR1 as LNHNV and CDR2 as YYDKDF (reference sequence). In nucleotides, the CDR3 is TGTGCCACCGGAAGCAGCGGGAGGGAGTATCCGTCCTACGAGCAGTACTTC. It encodes CATGSSGREYPSYEQYF.

The chain combines TRBV5-1 with TRBJ2-7, with D tentatively TRBD1 (5 bases). V lost 4 bases, J lost 3 bases, and 8 bases lay in between. This CDR3 spans 12 amino acids. CDR1 is SGHRS, CDR2 YFSETQ, per germline. The CDR3 sequence: CASSIQDYEQYF. The CDR3 DNA sequence: TGCGCCAGCAGCATACAGGACTACGAGCAGTACTTC.

The chain couples TRBV30 to TRBJ1-1, with D perhaps TRBD1 (5 bases). Between the trimmed V and J ends, which lost 3 bases and 3 bases, there was a span of 8 bases. The CDR3 sequence is 12 residues long. Germline V gives CDR1 GTSNPN, CDR2 SVGIG (reference sequence). CDR3 DNA: TGTGCCTGGAGGGGGGGATACACTGAAGCTTTCTTT. Translated, it gives CAWRGGYTEAFF.

The CDR3 DNA sequence: TGCGCCAGCAGTGACGACAGGGCGCCCTACGAGCAGTACTTC. Translating gives CASSDDRAPYEQYF. The V gene is TRBV5-1, the J gene TRBJ2-7, with 7 positions matching TRBD1. The CDR3 contains 14 residues. Per the germline V gene, CDR1 is SGHRS and CDR2 is YFSETQ. J lost 2 bases, V lost 5 bases, and 7 bases had no gene match. The full variable domain, completed using reference TRBV5-1 and TRBJ2-7, is KAGVTQTPRYLIKTRGQQVTLSCSPISGHRSVSWYQQTPGQGLQFLFEYFSETQRNKGNFPGRFSGRQFSNSRSEMNVSTLELGDSALYLCASSDDRAPYEQYFGPGTRLTVT.